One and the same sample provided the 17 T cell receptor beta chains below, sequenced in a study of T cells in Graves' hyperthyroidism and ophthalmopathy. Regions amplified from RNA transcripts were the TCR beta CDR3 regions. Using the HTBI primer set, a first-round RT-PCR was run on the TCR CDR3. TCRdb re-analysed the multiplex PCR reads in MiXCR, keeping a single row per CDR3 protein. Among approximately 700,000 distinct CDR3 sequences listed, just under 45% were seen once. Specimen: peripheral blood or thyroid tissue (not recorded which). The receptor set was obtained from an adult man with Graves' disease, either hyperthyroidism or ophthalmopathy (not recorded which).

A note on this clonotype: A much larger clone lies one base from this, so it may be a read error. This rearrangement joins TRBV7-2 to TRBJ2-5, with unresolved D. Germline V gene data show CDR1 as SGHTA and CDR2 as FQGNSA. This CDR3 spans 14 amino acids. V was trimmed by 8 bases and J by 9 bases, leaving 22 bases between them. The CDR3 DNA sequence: TGTGCCAGCGGCCCGCCAACGTCACTTTCCGCCCAGTACTTC. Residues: CASGPPTSLSAQYF.

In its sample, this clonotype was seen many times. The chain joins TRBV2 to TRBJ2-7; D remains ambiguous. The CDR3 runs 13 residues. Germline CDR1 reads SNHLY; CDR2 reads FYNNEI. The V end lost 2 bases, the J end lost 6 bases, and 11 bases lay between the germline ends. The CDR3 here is CASSESGSSEQYF. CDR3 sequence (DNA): TGTGCCAGCAGTGAATCGGGCTCCAGCGAGCAGTACTTC.

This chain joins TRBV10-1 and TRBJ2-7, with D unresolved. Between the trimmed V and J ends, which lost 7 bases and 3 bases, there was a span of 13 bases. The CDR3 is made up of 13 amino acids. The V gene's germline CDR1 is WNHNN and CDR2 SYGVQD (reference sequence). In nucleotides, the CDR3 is TGCGCCAGCACACCGGACGTGATCTACGAGCAGTACTTC. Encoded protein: CASTPDVIYEQYF.

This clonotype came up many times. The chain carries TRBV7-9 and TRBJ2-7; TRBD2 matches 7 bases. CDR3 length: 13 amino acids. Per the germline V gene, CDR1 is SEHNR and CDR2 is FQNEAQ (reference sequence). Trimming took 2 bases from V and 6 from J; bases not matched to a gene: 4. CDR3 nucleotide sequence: TGTGCCAGCAGCTTAATGCGGGAGTCCGAGCAGTACTTC. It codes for CASSLMRESEQYF.

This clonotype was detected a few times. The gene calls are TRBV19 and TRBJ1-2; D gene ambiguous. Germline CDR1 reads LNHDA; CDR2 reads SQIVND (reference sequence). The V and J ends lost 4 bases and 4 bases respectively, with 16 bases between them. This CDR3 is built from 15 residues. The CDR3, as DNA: TGTGCCAGTAGTAACGGGCCAATCGGCGTCTATGGCTACACCTTC. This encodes CASSNGPIGVYGYTF. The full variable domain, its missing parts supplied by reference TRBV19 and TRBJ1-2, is DGGITQSPKYLFRKEGQNVTLSCEQNLNHDAMYWYRQDPGQGLRLIYYSQIVNDFQKGDIAEGYSVSREKKESFPLTVTSAQKNPTAFYLCASSNGPIGVYGYTFGSGTRLTVV.

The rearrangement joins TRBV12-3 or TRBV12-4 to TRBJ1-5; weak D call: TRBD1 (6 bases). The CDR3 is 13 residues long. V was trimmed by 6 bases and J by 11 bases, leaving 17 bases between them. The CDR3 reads CASSQGGFGSQHF. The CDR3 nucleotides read TGTGCCAGCAGCCAAGGGGGTTTCGGGTCCCAGCATTTT.

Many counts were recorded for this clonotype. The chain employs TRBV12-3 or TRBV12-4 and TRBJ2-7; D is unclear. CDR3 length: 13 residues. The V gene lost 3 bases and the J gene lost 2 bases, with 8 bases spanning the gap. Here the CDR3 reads CASSLKQAYEQYF. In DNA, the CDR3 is TGTGCCAGCAGTTTGAAGCAGGCCTACGAGCAGTACTTC.

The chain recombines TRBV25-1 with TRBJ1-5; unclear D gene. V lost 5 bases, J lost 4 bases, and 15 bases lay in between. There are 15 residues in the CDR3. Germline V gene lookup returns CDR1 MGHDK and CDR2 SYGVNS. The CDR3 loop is CASSNGERRNQPQHF. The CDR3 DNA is TGTGCCAGCAGTAACGGGGAGAGGCGAAATCAGCCCCAGCATTTT.

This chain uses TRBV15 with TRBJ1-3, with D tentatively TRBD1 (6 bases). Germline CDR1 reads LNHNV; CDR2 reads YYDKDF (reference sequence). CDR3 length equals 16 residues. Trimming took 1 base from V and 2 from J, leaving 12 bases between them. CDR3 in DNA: TGTGCCACCAGCAGAGGGGGGGGGGCCACTGGAAACACCATATATTTT. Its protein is CATSRGGGATGNTIYF.

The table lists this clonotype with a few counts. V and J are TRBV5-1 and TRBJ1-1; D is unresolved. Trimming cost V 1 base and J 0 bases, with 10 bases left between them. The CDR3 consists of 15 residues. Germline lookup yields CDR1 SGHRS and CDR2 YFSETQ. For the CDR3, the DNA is TGCGCCAGCAGCTTGTGGCCCTCCATGAACACTGAAGCTTTCTTT. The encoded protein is CASSLWPSMNTEAFF.

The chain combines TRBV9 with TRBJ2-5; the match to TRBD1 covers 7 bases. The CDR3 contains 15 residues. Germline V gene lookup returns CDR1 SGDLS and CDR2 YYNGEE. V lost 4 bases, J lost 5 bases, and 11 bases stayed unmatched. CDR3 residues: CASSPTQGRGETQYF. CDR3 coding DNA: TGTGCCAGCAGCCCCACACAGGGGCGCGGCGAGACCCAGTACTTC.

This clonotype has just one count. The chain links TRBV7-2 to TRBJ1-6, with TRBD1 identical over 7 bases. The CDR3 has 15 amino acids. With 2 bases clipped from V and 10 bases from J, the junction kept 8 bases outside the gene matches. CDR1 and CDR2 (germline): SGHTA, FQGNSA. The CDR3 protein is CASSLSQGQGSPLHF. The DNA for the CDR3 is TGTGCCAGCAGCTTATCACAGGGGCAAGGATCACCCCTCCACTTT.

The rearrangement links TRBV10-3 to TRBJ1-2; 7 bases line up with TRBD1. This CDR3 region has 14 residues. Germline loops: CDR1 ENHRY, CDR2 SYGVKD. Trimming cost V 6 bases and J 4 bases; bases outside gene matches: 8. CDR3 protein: CAIRAMRDSYGYTF. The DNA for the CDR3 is TGTGCCATCAGGGCGATGAGGGACAGCTATGGCTACACCTTC.

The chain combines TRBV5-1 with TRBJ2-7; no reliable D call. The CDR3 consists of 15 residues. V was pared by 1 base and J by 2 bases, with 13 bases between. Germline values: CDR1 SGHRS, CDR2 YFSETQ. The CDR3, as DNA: TGCGCCAGCAGCTTGAGTAGGTCCGAAACCTACGAGCAGTACTTC. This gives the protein CASSLSRSETYEQYF.

In nucleotides, the CDR3 is TGCGCCAGCAGCTTGGCACCGACAGGGGCCGAAAAACTGTTTTTT. This gives the protein CASSLAPTGAEKLFF. The chain uses TRBV5-1 and TRBJ1-4; TRBD1 agrees at 8 bases. With V trimmed by 0 bases and J by 8 bases, 6 bases remained unmatched. CDR3 length: 15 residues. The V gene's germline CDR1 is SGHRS and CDR2 YFSETQ.

The CDR3 sequence is CASSEGGPGTNEKLFF. The CDR3 region has the DNA TGTGCCAGCAGTGAAGGGGGTCCGGGAACTAATGAAAAACTGTTTTTT. The J gene is TRBJ1-4, the V gene TRBV7-9; D is perhaps TRBD1 (6 bases). Germline CDR1 SEHNR, CDR2 FQNEAQ (reference sequence). V was trimmed by 6 bases and J by 1 base, leaving 15 bases between them. The CDR3 is 16 residues long. The whole variable domain, remainder taken from reference TRBV7-9 and TRBJ1-4, is DTGVSQNPRHKITKRGQNVTFRCDPISEHNRLYWYRQTLGQGPEFLTYFQNEAQLEKSRLLSDRFSAERPKGSFSTLEIQRTEQGDSAMYLCASSEGGPGTNEKLFFGSGTQLSVL.

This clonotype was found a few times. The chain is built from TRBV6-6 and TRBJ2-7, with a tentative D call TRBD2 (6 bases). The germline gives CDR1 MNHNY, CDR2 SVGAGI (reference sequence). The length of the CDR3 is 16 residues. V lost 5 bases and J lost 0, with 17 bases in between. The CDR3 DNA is TGTGCCAGCAGTCCCGCGGGGCACCAGATCTCCTACGAGCAGTACTTC. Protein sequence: CASSPAGHQISYEQYF.